The 2 T cell receptor beta chains below all came from one sample that was sequenced in a study of T-cell reconstitution after alpha-beta-depleted transplantation in children. Construction of the TCRbeta library involved unique molecular identifiers. TCRdb analysed the PCR reads with MiXCR anew, one entry per CDR3 protein. The sample shows 490,000 or so distinct CDR3 sequences, approximately 13% of them seen only once. Specimen: PBMCs from the stem cell graft donor, collected from the stem cell graft. The receptor set was obtained from a human donor who donated a stem cell graft to a child with combined immunodeficiency.

This clonotype has a handful of counts. The rearrangement joins TRBV9 to TRBJ2-5, with D maybe TRBD2 (7 bases). Germline V gene lookup returns CDR1 SGDLS and CDR2 YYNGEE. With 2 bases removed from V and 0 bases from J, the gap between germline ends came to 11 bases. The CDR3 covers 15 residues. In nucleotides, the CDR3 is TGTGCCAGCAGCGTTTTGGGGGGGCACCAAGAGACCCAGTACTTC. It translates to CASSVLGGHQETQYF.

This clonotype was detected once. J is TRBJ1-6 and V is TRBV30; a weak D match, TRBD1 (5 bases). CDR3 length equals 13 residues. CDR1 GTSNPN and CDR2 SVGIG come from the germline V gene (reference sequence). The V end was cut by 4 bases, the J end by 7 bases, with 11 bases between. This chain's CDR3 is CAWTGTRNSPLHF. The CDR3 DNA follows: TGTGCCTGGACCGGGACTCGGAATTCACCCCTCCACTTT.